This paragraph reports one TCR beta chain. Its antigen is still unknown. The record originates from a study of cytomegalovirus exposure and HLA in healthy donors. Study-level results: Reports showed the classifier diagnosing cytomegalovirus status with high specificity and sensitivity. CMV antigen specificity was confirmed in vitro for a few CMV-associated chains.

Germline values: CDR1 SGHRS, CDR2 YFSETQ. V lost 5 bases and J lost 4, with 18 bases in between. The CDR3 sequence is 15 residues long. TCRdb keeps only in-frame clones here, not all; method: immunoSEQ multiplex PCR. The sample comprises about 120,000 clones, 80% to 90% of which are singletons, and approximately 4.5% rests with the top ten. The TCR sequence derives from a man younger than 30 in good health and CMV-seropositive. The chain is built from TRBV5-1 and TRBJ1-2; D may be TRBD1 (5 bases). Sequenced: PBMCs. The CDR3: CASRLTDTIPYGYTF. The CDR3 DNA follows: TGCGCCAGCAGGTTGACGGACACCATTCCCTATGGCTACACCTTC.